Listed below are T cell receptor beta chains from one sample, sequenced in a study of blood T cell repertoires in COVID-19. The data were produced by immunoSEQ multiplex PCR, yet TCRdb's version contains in-frame clones alone and is incomplete. Of about 52,000 clones in the sample, approximately 84% were seen once. Input material: peripheral blood. These receptors all stem from a human donor with active COVID-19. The donor label of this sample is uncertain. Both conserved end residues are part of each CDR3. A D gene is named only where the DNA matches it firmly. Rows give clone size only sometimes, using once, few, many, or a class for an expanded clone.

d_gene: NA
j_gene: TRBJ2-3
v_gene: TRBV4-3
abundance: once
CDR3aa: CASSQGRGPDTQYF
CDR3nt: TGCGCCAGCAGCCAAGGCAGGGGCCCAGATACGCAGTATTTT

d_gene: NA
j_gene: TRBJ2-7
v_gene: TRBV11-3
abundance: once
CDR3aa: CASSLGVGGEQYF
CDR3nt: TGTGCCAGCAGCTTAGGGGTAGGGGGTGAGCAGTACTTC

d_gene: NA
j_gene: TRBJ1-1
v_gene: TRBV15
abundance: NA
CDR3aa: CATSSLLYTEAFF
CDR3nt: TGTGCCACCAGCAGTCTTCTGTACACTGAAGCTTTCTTT

d_gene: NA
j_gene: TRBJ1-5
v_gene: TRBV19
abundance: NA
CDR3aa: CASTDSRGFQPQHF
CDR3nt: TGTGCCAGTACCGATTCTCGGGGTTTTCAGCCCCAGCATTTT

d_gene: NA
j_gene: TRBJ1-2
v_gene: TRBV29-1
abundance: NA
CDR3aa: CSVASTWVPGYTF
CDR3nt: TGCAGCGTGGCATCTACATGGGTCCCCGGGTACACCTTC

d_gene: TRBD1
j_gene: TRBJ1-4
v_gene: TRBV11-2
abundance: NA
CDR3aa: CASSLGSRTGSEKLFF
CDR3nt: TGTGCCAGCAGCTTAGGTTCCAGGACAGGTAGCGAAAAACTGTTTTTT

d_gene: NA
j_gene: TRBJ2-3
v_gene: TRBV14
abundance: NA
CDR3aa: CASSQFVWGQHGTQYF
CDR3nt: TGTGCCAGCAGCCAATTTGTGTGGGGCCAACACGGGACGCAGTATTTT

d_gene: NA
j_gene: TRBJ2-5
v_gene: TRBV5-4
abundance: NA
CDR3aa: CASSLDATLAVGETQYF
CDR3nt: TGTGCCAGCAGCTTGGACGCAACACTAGCAGTAGGGGAGACCCAGTACTTC

d_gene: TRBD1
j_gene: TRBJ1-2
v_gene: TRBV3-1/TRBV3-2
abundance: NA
CDR3aa: CASSQATLRTGGDYGYTF
CDR3nt: TGTGCCAGCAGCCAAGCGACCTTGAGGACAGGGGGCGACTATGGCTACACCTTC

d_gene: TRBD1
j_gene: TRBJ2-1
v_gene: TRBV19
abundance: NA
CDR3aa: CASSLQGSGRNEQFF
CDR3nt: TGTGCCAGTAGTCTACAGGGGTCAGGGCGCAATGAGCAGTTCTTC

d_gene: NA
j_gene: TRBJ2-5
v_gene: TRBV4-3
abundance: NA
CDR3aa: CASSQDMRGGGETQYF
CDR3nt: TGCGCCAGCAGCCAAGATATGCGCGGGGGCGGGGAGACCCAGTACTTC

d_gene: TRBD1
j_gene: TRBJ1-1
v_gene: TRBV6-5
abundance: NA
CDR3aa: CAIKTGMNTEAFF
CDR3nt: TGTGCCATCAAGACAGGGATGAACACTGAAGCTTTCTTT

d_gene: NA
j_gene: TRBJ2-3
v_gene: TRBV18
abundance: NA
CDR3aa: CASSPWGDPADTQYF
CDR3nt: TGTGCCAGCTCACCATGGGGGGATCCTGCAGATACGCAGTATTTT

d_gene: NA
j_gene: TRBJ1-6
v_gene: TRBV27
abundance: NA
CDR3aa: CASSLFGAGGEDSPLHF
CDR3nt: TGTGCCAGCAGTTTATTCGGCGCGGGTGGGGAGGATTCACCCCTCCACTTT

d_gene: NA
j_gene: TRBJ1-5
v_gene: TRBV23-1
abundance: NA
CDR3aa: CASKALAGGNQPQHF
CDR3nt: TGCGCCAGCAAAGCGTTAGCAGGGGGCAATCAGCCCCAGCATTTT

d_gene: NA
j_gene: TRBJ2-3
v_gene: TRBV9
abundance: NA
CDR3aa: CASSDRNTDTQYF
CDR3nt: TGTGCCAGCAGCGACAGAAACACAGATACGCAGTATTTT

d_gene: NA
j_gene: TRBJ2-7
v_gene: TRBV18
abundance: NA
CDR3aa: CASSSSVPRSYEQYF
CDR3nt: TGTGCCAGCTCATCTTCAGTGCCCCGCTCCTACGAGCAGTACTTC

d_gene: NA
j_gene: TRBJ2-3
v_gene: TRBV7-6
abundance: NA
CDR3aa: CASSPERFTDTQYF
CDR3nt: TGTGCCAGCAGCCCGGAGCGGTTCACAGATACGCAGTATTTT

d_gene: NA
j_gene: TRBJ1-3
v_gene: TRBV7-8
abundance: once
CDR3aa: CASSVSGTHGNTIYF
CDR3nt: TGTGCCAGCAGCGTATCCGGGACACACGGAAACACCATATATTTT

d_gene: TRBD2
j_gene: TRBJ2-1
v_gene: TRBV6-2/TRBV6-3
abundance: NA
CDR3aa: CASSYYILAGALNEQFF
CDR3nt: TGTGCCAGCAGTTACTATATACTAGCGGGGGCCCTCAATGAGCAGTTCTTC

d_gene: NA
j_gene: TRBJ2-3
v_gene: TRBV5-6
abundance: NA
CDR3aa: CASSLSGLSNTDTQYF
CDR3nt: TGTGCCAGCAGCTTGTCAGGTCTTTCGAACACAGATACGCAGTATTTT

d_gene: NA
j_gene: TRBJ2-4
v_gene: TRBV7-2
abundance: NA
CDR3aa: CASSLRGLKNIQYF
CDR3nt: TGTGCCAGCAGCCTCCGTGGGCTCAAAAACATTCAGTACTTC

d_gene: TRBD2
j_gene: TRBJ2-2
v_gene: TRBV9
abundance: NA
CDR3aa: CASSGPAAGYTGELFF
CDR3nt: TGTGCCAGCAGCGGGCCCGCAGCGGGGTACACCGGGGAGCTGTTTTTT